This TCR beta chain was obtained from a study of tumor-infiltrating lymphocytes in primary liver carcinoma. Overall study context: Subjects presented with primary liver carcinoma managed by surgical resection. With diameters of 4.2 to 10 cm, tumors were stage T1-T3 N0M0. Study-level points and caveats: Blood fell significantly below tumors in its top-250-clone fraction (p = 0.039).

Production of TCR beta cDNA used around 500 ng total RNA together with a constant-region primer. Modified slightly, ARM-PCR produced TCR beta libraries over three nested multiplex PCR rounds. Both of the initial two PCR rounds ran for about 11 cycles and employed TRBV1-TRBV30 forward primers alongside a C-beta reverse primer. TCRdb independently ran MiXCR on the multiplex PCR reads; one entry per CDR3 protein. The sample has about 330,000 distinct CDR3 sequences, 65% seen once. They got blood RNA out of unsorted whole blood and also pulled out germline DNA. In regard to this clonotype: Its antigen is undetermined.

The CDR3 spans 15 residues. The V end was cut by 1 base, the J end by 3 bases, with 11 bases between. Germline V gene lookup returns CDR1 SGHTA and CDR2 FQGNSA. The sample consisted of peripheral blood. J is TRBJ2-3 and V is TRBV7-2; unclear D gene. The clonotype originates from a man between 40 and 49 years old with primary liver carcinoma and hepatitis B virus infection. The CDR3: CASSLGGEKTDTQYF. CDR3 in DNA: TGTGCCAGCAGCTTAGGGGGTGAGAAAACAGATACGCAGTATTTT.